This record looks at one TCR beta chain sequence and its context. Sequencing was performed with immunoSEQ multiplex PCR; in TCRdb, only in-frame clones are kept and a portion is missing. The sample records roughly 70,000 clones, about 90% being singletons. The CDR3 is 16 residues long. V gave up 5 bases and J gave up 8 bases; unmatched junction bases: 14. Germline values: CDR1 SGHTA, CDR2 FQGNSA. This entry comes from a study of technical replicates of blood from a few donors. Material: T cells isolated from PBMCs. The chain employs TRBV7-2 and TRBJ2-7; 11 bases are shared with TRBD2. The origin of this receptor is a human donor in good health. The CDR3 loop is CASSHPRTSGSIKQYF. Here the CDR3 DNA reads TGTGCCAGCAGCCACCCCCGTACTAGCGGGAGTATTAAGCAGTACTTC.